This T cell receptor (beta chain) originates from a study of response to subunit inactivated influenza vaccine. TCRdb reanalysed the RT-PCR reads using MiXCR and keeps one entry per CDR3 protein. This table has about 540,000 distinct CDR3 sequences, 20% to 25% appearing once. With 1 base removed from V and 7 bases from J, the gap between germline ends came to 8 bases. Germline-derived CDR1 and CDR2 are GTSNPN and SVGIG (reference sequence). The CDR3 covers 13 residues. These data are also associated with another study on T cells expressing NK-cell markers. According to that study: Generation of TCR beta cDNA was performed by 5'RACE template switching incorporating UMIs. Sequencing of TCR beta repertoires drew on sorted CD3+CD56+NKG2C+, CD3+CD56+NKG2C- and CD3+CD56-NKG2C+ T cells. Among the experiments, several used an anti-gamma-delta TCR antibody to restrict sorting to alpha-beta TCR T cells. In a few donors, dominant clonotypes made up about 28.3-65% of CD3+CD56-NKG2C+ cells.

This receptor was obtained from a man aged 50 to 60 who received an inactivated influenza vaccine. This chain joins TRBV30 and TRBJ1-6, with a weak D call TRBD1 (6 bases). Sequencing used CD4+ T cells sorted from PBMCs, obtained 11 to 12 days after vaccination. CDR3 nucleotides: TGTGCCTGGAGTGGGGGGCTCAATTCACCCCTCCACTTT. This gives the protein CAWSGGLNSPLHF.